This record looks at one T cell receptor beta chain sequence and its context. The sample comes from a study of blood T cell repertoires in COVID-19. Across the whole study: Both acute and convalescent COVID-19 samples were obtained from the United States, Italy and Spain.

CDR3 length: 15 amino acids. Germline CDR1 and CDR2: SGHAT and FQNNGV. V shed 10 bases and J 4 bases; nucleotides not matched to a gene: 7. How the authors handled the data: Using reference gene primer amplification, nucleated cell counts were estimated. Assay used: immunoSEQ multiplex PCR; TCRdb lists only in-frame clones, some missing. D and trimming come from the DNA, and the V and J calls and clone size come from that table. The sample has about 25,000 clones, about 84% seen once; the top ten hold around 50%. The rearrangement uses TRBV11-2 and TRBJ2-5; TRBD2 agrees at 15 bases. This TCR derives from a man aged 45 to 65 with active or convalescent COVID-19. What was sequenced was peripheral blood. The CDR3 DNA reads as TGTGCCACCAAAGGGACTAGCGGGGGGTTAGAGACCCAGTACTTC. Its translation: CATKGTSGGLETQYF.